This T cell receptor (beta chain) was recovered during a study of blood T cell repertoires in COVID-19. Germline lookup yields CDR1 LNHDA and CDR2 SQIVND (reference sequence). Trimming cost V 3 bases and J 5 bases, with 11 bases left between them. This CDR3 contains 14 residues. Authors' data handling: Estimation of nucleated cell counts was performed using reference gene primer amplification. Sequencing used immunoSEQ multiplex PCR; TCRdb keeps in-frame clones, though not all of them. Clone size and the V and J calls come from that table; the DNA yielded D and trimming. The repertoire includes approximately 150,000 clones, 80% to 90% of them detected once, and 8.6% sits in the top ten.

The chain links TRBV19 to TRBJ1-5; D might be TRBD1 (5 bases). Sequencing was done on a sample of peripheral blood. This TCR was recovered from a woman in her 50s with active or convalescent COVID-19. In nucleotides, the CDR3 is TGTGCCAGTAGTATCAGGGTTCGGGATCAGCCCCAGCATTTT. This gives the protein CASSIRVRDQPQHF. The full variable domain, completed using reference TRBV19 and TRBJ1-5, is DGGITQSPKYLFRKEGQNVTLSCEQNLNHDAMYWYRQDPGQGLRLIYYSQIVNDFQKGDIAEGYSVSREKKESFPLTVTSAQKNPTAFYLCASSIRVRDQPQHFGDGTRLSIL.